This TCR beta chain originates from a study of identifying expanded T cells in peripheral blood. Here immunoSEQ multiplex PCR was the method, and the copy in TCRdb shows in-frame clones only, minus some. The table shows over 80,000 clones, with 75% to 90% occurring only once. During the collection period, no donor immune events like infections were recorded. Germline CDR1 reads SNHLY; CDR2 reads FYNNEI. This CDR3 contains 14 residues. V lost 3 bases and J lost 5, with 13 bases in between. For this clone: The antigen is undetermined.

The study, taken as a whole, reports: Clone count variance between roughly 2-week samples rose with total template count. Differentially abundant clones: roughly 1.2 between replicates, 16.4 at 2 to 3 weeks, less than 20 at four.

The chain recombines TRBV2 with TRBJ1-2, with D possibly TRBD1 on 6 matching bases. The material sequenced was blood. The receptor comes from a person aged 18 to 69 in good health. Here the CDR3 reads CASSDQGIGYGYTF. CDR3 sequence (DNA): TGTGCCAGCAGTGATCAGGGGATTGGTTATGGCTACACCTTC.